Below are 28 T cell receptor beta chains sequenced from a single sample in a study of long-term antiretroviral therapy in people with HIV. Version v3.0 of the immunoSEQ assay was performed at survey level. Repertoires were generated with immunoSEQ multiplex PCR, while TCRdb's copy carries only in-frame clones and drops some. Among approximately 25,000 clones listed, roughly 80% were seen once. This specimen was unsorted PBMCs, taken 0.8 years before starting antiretroviral therapy. All receptors come from a man aged 18 to 29 with HIV.

In this sample, this clone turned up once. V and J are TRBV28 and TRBJ2-7; the D gene could be TRBD1 or TRBD2 (6 bases each). With 8 bases removed from V and 6 bases from J, the gap between germline ends came to 11 bases. The CDR3 runs to 11 residues. Germline V gene lookup returns CDR1 MDHEN and CDR2 SYDVKM. The CDR3 reads CASGGLREQYF. The CDR3, as DNA: TGTGCCAGCGGGGGGCTTCGCGAGCAGTACTTC. The full variable domain, completed using reference TRBV28 and TRBJ2-7, is DVKVTQSSRYLVKRTGEKVFLECVQDMDHENMFWYRQDPGLGLRLIYFSYDVKMKEKGDIPEGYSVSREKKERFSLILESASTNQTSMYLCASGGLREQYFGPGTRLTVT.

This sequence joins TRBV30 and TRBJ2-7; D gene unclear. Germline loops: CDR1 GTSNPN, CDR2 SVGIG (reference sequence). The V and J ends lost 2 bases and 3 bases respectively, with 5 bases between them. The CDR3 is 11 amino acids. The CDR3: CAWSRVYEQYF. The CDR3 DNA sequence: TGTGCCTGGAGTCGTGTCTACGAGCAGTACTTC.

This clone came up a few times. J is TRBJ2-7 and V is TRBV27; 9 bases fit TRBD1. Germline V gene sequence: CDR1 MNHEY, CDR2 SMNVEV (reference sequence). The CDR3 length is 14 residues. The ends lost 5 bases at V and 7 bases at J; junction bases unmatched: 9. CDR3 DNA sequence: TGTGCCAGCAGTCTGGGACAGGGACTGGGGGAGCAGTACTTC. It codes for CASSLGQGLGEQYF.

This clone was seen a handful of times. The gene calls are TRBV28 and TRBJ2-7, with D hard to call. The germline V and J ends were trimmed by 6 bases and 4 bases, with 10 bases remaining between them. Germline V gives CDR1 MDHEN, CDR2 SYDVKM. The CDR3 length is 12 residues. As DNA, the CDR3 is TGTGCCAGCAGGGGGATTCGGTACGAGCAGTACTTC. Protein product: CASRGIRYEQYF.

This sequence joins TRBV28 and TRBJ2-7; D is possibly TRBD1 or TRBD2 (5 bases each). Germline lookup yields CDR1 MDHEN and CDR2 SYDVKM. Trimming took off 5 bases at V and 4 bases at J, with 27 bases between the two ends. This CDR3 has 18 residues. The DNA for the CDR3 is TGTGCCAGCAGTCCACCCACAGGCGGGTCCTTGTCATTATACGAGCAGTACTTC. It translates to CASSPPTGGSLSLYEQYF.

The chain is built from TRBV5-1 and TRBJ1-1; D remains ambiguous. Germline values: CDR1 SGHRS, CDR2 YFSETQ. Trimming shortened V by 2 bases and J by 1 base, and 12 bases separated the two germline ends. The CDR3 contains 15 residues. CDR3 DNA sequence: TGCGCCAGCAGCTTCCTCCGGGCAGAGAACACTGAAGCTTTCTTT. Translating it yields CASSFLRAENTEAFF.

This chain uses TRBV18 with TRBJ1-1; D is unresolved. V was cut by 2 bases and J by 1 base, with 11 bases left in between. The CDR3 extends over 15 amino acids. Germline V CDR1 and CDR2: KGHSH, LQKENI. Here the CDR3 DNA reads TGTGCCAGCTCACCATACGAGTACCGGAACACTGAAGCTTTCTTT. The encoded protein is CASSPYEYRNTEAFF.

In the case of this clone: In the same sample, other DNA sequences code for this CDR3. The rearrangement joins TRBV2 to TRBJ1-2; TRBD1 is a possible D gene (5 bases). Germline V lookup: CDR1 SNHLY, CDR2 FYNNEI. Trimming removed 3 bases at V and 4 bases at J, with 12 bases between. The CDR3 sequence is 14 residues long. CDR3 DNA sequence: TGTGCCAGCAGTGACCCAGGGCGGGCCTATGGCTACACCTTC. It codes for CASSDPGRAYGYTF.

V gene TRBV7-2 combines with J gene TRBJ2-7; a possible D gene is TRBD2 (6 bases). The CDR3 extends over 15 amino acids. The germline CDR1 and CDR2 sequences are SGHTA and FQGNSA. Trimming cost V 7 bases and J 2 bases, with 18 bases left between them. The CDR3 protein is CASNSWGEDPYEQYF. DNA for the CDR3: TGTGCCAGCAACTCATGGGGGGAGGATCCCTACGAGCAGTACTTC. The complete variable domain, with remaining parts taken from reference TRBV7-2 and TRBJ2-7, reads GAGVSQSPSNKVTEKGKDVELRCDPISGHTALYWYRQSLGQGLEFLIYFQGNSAPDKSGLPSDRFSAERTGGSVSTLTIQRTQQEDSAVYLCASNSWGEDPYEQYFGPGTRLTVT.

The chain uses TRBV9 and TRBJ2-7; TRBD2 aligns across 9 bases. The CDR3 contains 15 residues. CDR1 is SGDLS, CDR2 YYNGEE, per germline. V lost 2 bases and J lost 3; bases outside the gene matches: 6. The DNA of the CDR3 is TGTGCCAGCAGCGTCGCGGGGGGGTTATTCTACGAGCAGTACTTC. Protein: CASSVAGGLFYEQYF.

The chain carries TRBV19 and TRBJ1-5, with a possible D match to TRBD1 (6 bases). Between the trimmed V and J ends, which lost 6 bases and 0 bases, there was a span of 18 bases. The CDR3 length is 17 residues. Germline CDR1 LNHDA, CDR2 SQIVND (reference sequence). CDR3 in amino acids: CASRTLQGVGSNQPQHF. DNA of the CDR3: TGTGCCAGTAGGACCTTACAGGGCGTCGGTAGCAATCAGCCCCAGCATTTT. The variable domain in full, completed from reference TRBV19 and TRBJ1-5, reads DGGITQSPKYLFRKEGQNVTLSCEQNLNHDAMYWYRQDPGQGLRLIYYSQIVNDFQKGDIAEGYSVSREKKESFPLTVTSAQKNPTAFYLCASRTLQGVGSNQPQHFGDGTRLSIL.

This sequence joins TRBV7-8 and TRBJ2-7, with D unresolved. Germline CDR1 is SGHVS and CDR2 is FQNEAQ. The V end lost 6 bases, the J end lost 3 bases, and 12 bases lay between the germline ends. The CDR3 is made up of 13 amino acids. CDR3 sequence (DNA): TGTGCCAGCAGTGATGACTCTCGCTACGAGCAGTACTTC. It is translated as CASSDDSRYEQYF.

The CDR3 DNA follows: TGTGCCAGCAGTGAAGCTAGTCAGGGAAACAATGAGCAGTTCTTC. Translation: CASSEASQGNNEQFF. The chain is built from TRBV5-4 and TRBJ2-1; perhaps TRBD1 as D (5 bases). The germline gives CDR1 SGHNT, CDR2 YYREEE (reference sequence). The CDR3 consists of 15 residues. Trimming pared 5 bases from V and 5 bases from J, leaving 17 bases between.

In its sample, this clone was seen a few times. The genes are TRBV7-9 and TRBJ2-7; D might be TRBD2 (5 bases). V lost 5 bases and J 5 bases, leaving 13 bases between the germline ends. CDR3 length: 13 amino acids. Germline CDR1 reads SEHNR; CDR2 reads FQNEAQ (reference sequence). The CDR3 here is CASSPVEVHEQYF. CDR3 DNA sequence: TGTGCCAGCAGCCCGGTGGAGGTCCACGAGCAGTACTTC.

This chain joins TRBV9 and TRBJ2-2; 7 bases map to TRBD1. V shed 3 bases and J 5 bases; nucleotides not matched to a gene: 16. The CDR3 covers 18 residues. Germline V gives CDR1 SGDLS, CDR2 YYNGEE. CDR3 residues: CASSEEQGIRATTGELFF. As DNA, the CDR3 is TGTGCCAGCAGCGAAGAACAGGGGATTAGAGCCACAACCGGGGAGCTGTTTTTT.

This chain links TRBV9 with TRBJ2-5; D is possibly TRBD2 (6 bases). Per germline, CDR1 SGDLS and CDR2 YYNGEE. The CDR3 is made up of 16 amino acids. V dropped 3 bases and J dropped 4 bases, with 19 bases sitting between them. CDR3 in DNA: TGTGCCAGCAGCGCCAGCCTGGCGGGGAGGTCAGAGACCCAGTACTTC. This gives the protein CASSASLAGRSETQYF.

V usage is TRBV2 and J usage is TRBJ1-6; tentatively, D is TRBD1 (5 bases). Trimming pared 3 bases from V and 7 bases from J, leaving 13 bases between. The CDR3 sequence is 15 residues long. Germline V gives CDR1 SNHLY, CDR2 FYNNEI. CDR3 bases: TGTGCCAGCAGTGAGGTCGACAGCCGGAATTCACCCCTCCACTTT. It encodes CASSEVDSRNSPLHF.

The chain joins TRBV2 to TRBJ1-2, with TRBD1 identical over 10 bases. V trimming: 5 bases; J trimming: 5 bases; junction bases outside the gene matches: 5. Germline V gene lookup returns CDR1 SNHLY and CDR2 FYNNEI. The CDR3 length is 14 residues. CDR3 residues: CASSRQGAGYGYTF. The CDR3 region has the DNA TGTGCCAGCAGTCGACAGGGGGCAGGGTATGGCTACACCTTC. The full variable domain, in which reference TRBV2 and TRBJ1-2 provide the parts outside the CDR3, is EPEVTQTPSHQVTQMGQEVILRCVPISNHLYFYWYRQILGQKVEFLVSFYNNEISEKSEIFDDQFSVERPDGSNFTLKIRSTKLEDSAMYFCASSRQGAGYGYTFGSGTRLTVV.

The CDR3 loop reads CASTLRGGVGNTEAFF. The CDR3 region has the DNA TGTGCCAGCACCCTTAGGGGGGGGGTGGGGAACACTGAAGCTTTCTTT. The chain links TRBV7-9 to TRBJ1-1; D is perhaps TRBD1 (6 bases). CDR1 and CDR2 from the germline V gene are SEHNR and FQNEAQ (reference sequence). Trimming stripped 7 bases from V and 1 base from J, with 19 bases between. CDR3 length equals 16 residues.

This clone was observed a handful of times. This rearrangement joins TRBV5-4 to TRBJ1-2, with D unresolved. V shed 0 bases and J shed 0 bases, with 6 bases lying between them. CDR3 length equals 14 residues. Germline values: CDR1 SGHNT, CDR2 YYREEE (reference sequence). CDR3 sequence (DNA): TGTGCCAGCAGCTTGGAAGGGACTAACTATGGCTACACCTTC. Translating it yields CASSLEGTNYGYTF.

This chain joins TRBV5-6 and TRBJ2-7, with D perhaps TRBD2 (6 bases). The V gene's germline CDR1 is SGHDT and CDR2 YYEEEE. Trimming cost V 4 bases and J 4 bases, with 12 bases left between them. The CDR3 has 13 residues. The CDR3 here is CASSLGDWYEQYF. The CDR3 DNA follows: TGTGCCAGCAGCCTAGGGGACTGGTACGAGCAGTACTTC.

This clone was seen only a few times. The CDR3 here is CASSLGGEGYEQYF. The CDR3 bases are TGTGCCAGCAGTTTAGGCGGGGAGGGCTACGAGCAGTACTTC. This chain joins TRBV27 and TRBJ2-7; 7 nucleotides line up with TRBD2. In germline, CDR1 is MNHEY, CDR2 SMNVEV (reference sequence). The trim removed 2 bases at V and 3 bases at J, leaving 4 bases unmatched. This CDR3 has 14 amino acids.

The chain joins TRBV2 to TRBJ2-2; TRBD1 aligns across 8 bases. The CDR3 runs to 17 residues. Germline CDR1 is SNHLY and CDR2 is FYNNEI. The V gene end was trimmed by 6 bases and the J gene end by 5 bases; junction bases not matched to a gene: 14. The CDR3 here is CASRSQLGQGRTGELFF. CDR3 nucleotides: TGTGCCAGCAGGTCCCAACTCGGACAGGGTCGAACCGGGGAGCTGTTTTTT.

V gene TRBV6-5 combines with J gene TRBJ1-1; D ambiguous. The V end lost 6 bases, the J end lost 2 bases, and 16 bases lay between the germline ends. Germline values: CDR1 MNHEY, CDR2 SVGAGI. This CDR3 region has 15 residues. CDR3 DNA sequence: TGTGCCAGCAGACAAGGATTCAGCCAAAACACTGAAGCTTTCTTT. Its protein product is CASRQGFSQNTEAFF.

The V and J genes are TRBV7-9 and TRBJ1-6; TRBD1 might be the D (5 bases). CDR3 length: 15 residues. Germline V gene data show CDR1 as SEHNR and CDR2 as FQNEAQ (reference sequence). The V end was cut by 4 bases, the J end by 4 bases, with 11 bases between. The CDR3 reads CASSSGTAYNSPLHF. Here the CDR3 DNA reads TGTGCCAGCAGCTCCGGGACGGCGTATAATTCACCCCTCCACTTT. Variable domain in full (rest from reference TRBV7-9 and TRBJ1-6): DTGVSQNPRHKITKRGQNVTFRCDPISEHNRLYWYRQTLGQGPEFLTYFQNEAQLEKSRLLSDRFSAERPKGSFSTLEIQRTEQGDSAMYLCASSSGTAYNSPLHFGNGTRLTVT.

This chain joins TRBV30 and TRBJ2-7; D gene uncertain. Germline CDR1 and CDR2: GTSNPN and SVGIG (reference sequence). Between the trimmed V and J ends, which lost 2 bases and 4 bases, there was a span of 12 bases. CDR3 length: 13 residues. CDR3 sequence reads: CAWSIFRVYEQYF. CDR3 bases: TGTGCCTGGAGTATCTTCCGTGTGTACGAGCAGTACTTC.

The rearrangement uses TRBV19 and TRBJ1-1, with a possible D match to TRBD1 (5 bases). V lost 4 bases to trimming and J lost 5 bases, with 11 bases between them. Looked up from germline, CDR1 is LNHDA and CDR2 is SQIVND (reference sequence). The CDR3 consists of 13 residues. CDR3 region: CASSTNRQTEAFF. CDR3 sequence (DNA): TGTGCCAGTAGTACCAACAGGCAGACTGAAGCTTTCTTT. The full variable domain, rest sourced from reference TRBV19 and TRBJ1-1, is DGGITQSPKYLFRKEGQNVTLSCEQNLNHDAMYWYRQDPGQGLRLIYYSQIVNDFQKGDIAEGYSVSREKKESFPLTVTSAQKNPTAFYLCASSTNRQTEAFFGQGTRLTVV.

This clone was found a few times. The V call is TRBV5-4, the J call TRBJ2-7, with unresolved D. Trimming took off 2 bases at V and 5 bases at J, with 17 bases between the two ends. This CDR3 is built from 15 residues. CDR1 and CDR2 (germline): SGHNT, YYREEE (reference sequence). DNA of the CDR3: TGTGCCAGCAGCTTCCCCTACGCCACCAGCCACGAGCAGTACTTC. Translating it yields CASSFPYATSHEQYF. Full variable domain (remainder filled in from reference TRBV5-4 and TRBJ2-7): ETGVTQSPTHLIKTRGQQVTLRCSSQSGHNTVSWYQQALGQGPQFIFQYYREEENGRGNFPPRFSGLQFPNYSSELNVNALELDDSALYLCASSFPYATSHEQYFGPGTRLTVT.